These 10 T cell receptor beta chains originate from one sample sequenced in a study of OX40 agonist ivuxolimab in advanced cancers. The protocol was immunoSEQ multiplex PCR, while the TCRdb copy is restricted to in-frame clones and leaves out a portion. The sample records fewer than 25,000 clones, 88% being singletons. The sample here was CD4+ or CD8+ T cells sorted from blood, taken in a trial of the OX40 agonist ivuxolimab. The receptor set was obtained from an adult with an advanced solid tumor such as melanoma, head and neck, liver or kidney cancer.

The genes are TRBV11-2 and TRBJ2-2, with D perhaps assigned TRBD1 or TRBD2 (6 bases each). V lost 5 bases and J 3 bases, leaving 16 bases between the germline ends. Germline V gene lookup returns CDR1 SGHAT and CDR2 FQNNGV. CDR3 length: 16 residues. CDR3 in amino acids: CASSPSGAQDTGELFF. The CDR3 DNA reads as TGTGCCAGCAGCCCATCGGGGGCGCAGGACACCGGGGAGCTGTTTTTT.

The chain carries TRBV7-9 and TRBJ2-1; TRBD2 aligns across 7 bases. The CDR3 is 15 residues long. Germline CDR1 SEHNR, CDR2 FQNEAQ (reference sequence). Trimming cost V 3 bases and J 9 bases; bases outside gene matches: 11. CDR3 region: CASSFSRERLGEQFF. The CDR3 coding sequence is TGTGCCAGCAGCTTCTCGCGGGAGCGTCTAGGTGAGCAGTTCTTC.

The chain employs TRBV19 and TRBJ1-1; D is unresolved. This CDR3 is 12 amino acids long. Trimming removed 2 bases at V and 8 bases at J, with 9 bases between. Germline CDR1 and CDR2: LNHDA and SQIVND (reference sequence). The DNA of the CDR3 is TGTGCCAGTAGTATATCAGGCAGAGAAGCTTTCTTT. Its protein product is CASSISGREAFF.

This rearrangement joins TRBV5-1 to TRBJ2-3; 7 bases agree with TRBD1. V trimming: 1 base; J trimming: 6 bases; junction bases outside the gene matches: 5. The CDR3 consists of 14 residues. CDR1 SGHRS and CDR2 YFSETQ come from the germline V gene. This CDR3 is CASSLTGAADTQYF. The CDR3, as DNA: TGCGCCAGCAGCTTGACAGGGGCTGCGGATACGCAGTATTTT.

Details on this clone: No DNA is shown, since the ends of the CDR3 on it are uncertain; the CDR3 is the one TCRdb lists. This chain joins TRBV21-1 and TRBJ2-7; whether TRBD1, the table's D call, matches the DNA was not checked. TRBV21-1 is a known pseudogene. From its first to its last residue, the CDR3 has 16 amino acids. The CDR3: CASSLVFGTGSYEQYF.

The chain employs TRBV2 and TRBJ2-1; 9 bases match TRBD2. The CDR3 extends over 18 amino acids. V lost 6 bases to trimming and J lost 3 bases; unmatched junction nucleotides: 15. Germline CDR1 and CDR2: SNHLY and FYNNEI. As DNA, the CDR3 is TGTGCCAGCAGCGATCCCAAACTAAGCGGGGGGCACTACAATGAGCAGTTCTTC. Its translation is CASSDPKLSGGHYNEQFF. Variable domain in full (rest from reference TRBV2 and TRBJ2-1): EPEVTQTPSHQVTQMGQEVILRCVPISNHLYFYWYRQILGQKVEFLVSFYNNEISEKSEIFDDQFSVERPDGSNFTLKIRSTKLEDSAMYFCASSDPKLSGGHYNEQFFGPGTRLTVL.

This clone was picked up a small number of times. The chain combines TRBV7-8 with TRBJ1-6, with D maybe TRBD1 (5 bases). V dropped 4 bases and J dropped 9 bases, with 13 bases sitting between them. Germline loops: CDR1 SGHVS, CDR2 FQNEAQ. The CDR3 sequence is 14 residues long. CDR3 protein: CASSSGTVGSPLHF. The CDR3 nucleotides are TGTGCCAGCAGCTCCGGGACCGTGGGTTCACCCCTCCACTTT.

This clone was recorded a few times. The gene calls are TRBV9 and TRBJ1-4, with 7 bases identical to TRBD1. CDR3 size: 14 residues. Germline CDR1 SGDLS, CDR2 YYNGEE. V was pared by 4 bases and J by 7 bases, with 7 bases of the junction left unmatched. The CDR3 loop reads CASSSQGSGEKLFF. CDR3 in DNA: TGTGCCAGCAGCTCACAGGGGAGTGGTGAAAAACTGTTTTTT.

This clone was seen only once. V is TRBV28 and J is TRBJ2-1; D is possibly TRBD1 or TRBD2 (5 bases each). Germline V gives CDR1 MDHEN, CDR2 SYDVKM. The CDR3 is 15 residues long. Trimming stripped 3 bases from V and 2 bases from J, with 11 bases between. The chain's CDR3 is CASSLVGDTYNEQFF. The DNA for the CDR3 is TGTGCCAGCAGTTTGGTGGGGGATACCTACAATGAGCAGTTCTTC.

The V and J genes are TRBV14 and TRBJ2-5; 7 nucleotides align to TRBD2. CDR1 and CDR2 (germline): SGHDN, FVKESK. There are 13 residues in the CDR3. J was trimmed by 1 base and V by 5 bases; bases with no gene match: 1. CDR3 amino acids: CASSSSGQETQYF. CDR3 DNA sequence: TGTGCCAGCAGCTCTAGCGGCCAAGAGACCCAGTACTTC.